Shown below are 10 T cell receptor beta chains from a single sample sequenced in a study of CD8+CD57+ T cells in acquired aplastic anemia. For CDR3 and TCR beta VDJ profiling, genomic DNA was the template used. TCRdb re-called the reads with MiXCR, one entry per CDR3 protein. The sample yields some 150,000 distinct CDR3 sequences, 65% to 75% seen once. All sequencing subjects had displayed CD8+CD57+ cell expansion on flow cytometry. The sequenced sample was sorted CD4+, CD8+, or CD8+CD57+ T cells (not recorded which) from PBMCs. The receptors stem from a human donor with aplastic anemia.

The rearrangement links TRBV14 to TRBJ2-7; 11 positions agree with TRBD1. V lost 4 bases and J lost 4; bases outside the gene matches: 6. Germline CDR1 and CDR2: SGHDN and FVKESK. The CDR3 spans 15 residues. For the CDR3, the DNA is TGTGCCAGCAGCCCCAGGACAGGGGGCACGTACGAGCAGTACTTC. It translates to CASSPRTGGTYEQYF.

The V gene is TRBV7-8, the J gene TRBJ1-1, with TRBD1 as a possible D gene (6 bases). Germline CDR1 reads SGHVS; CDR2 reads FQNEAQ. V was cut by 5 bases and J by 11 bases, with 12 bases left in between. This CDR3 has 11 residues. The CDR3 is CASSQRGGAFF. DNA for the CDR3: TGTGCCAGCAGCCAAAGAGGGGGGGCTTTCTTT.

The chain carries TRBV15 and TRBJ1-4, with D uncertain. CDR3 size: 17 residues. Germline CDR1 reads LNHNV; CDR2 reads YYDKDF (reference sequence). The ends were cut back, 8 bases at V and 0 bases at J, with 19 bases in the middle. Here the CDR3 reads CATAKLVGTATNEKLFF. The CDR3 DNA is TGTGCCACCGCGAAGCTGGTCGGTACCGCAACTAATGAAAAACTGTTTTTT.

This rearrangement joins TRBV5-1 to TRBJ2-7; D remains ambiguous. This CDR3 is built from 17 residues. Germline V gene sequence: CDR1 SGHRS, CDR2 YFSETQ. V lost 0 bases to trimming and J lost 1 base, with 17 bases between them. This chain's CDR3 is CASSLASPTLWSYEQYF. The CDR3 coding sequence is TGCGCCAGCAGCTTGGCCTCTCCAACCCTTTGGTCCTACGAGCAGTACTTC.

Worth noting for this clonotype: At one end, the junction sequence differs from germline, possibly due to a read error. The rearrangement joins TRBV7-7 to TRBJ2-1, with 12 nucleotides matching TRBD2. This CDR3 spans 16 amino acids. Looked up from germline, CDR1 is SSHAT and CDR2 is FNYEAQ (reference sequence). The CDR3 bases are TGTGCTAGCAGCCCTAGTCTAGCGGGAGGGCGAGATGAGCAGTTCTTC. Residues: CASSPSLAGGRDEQFF. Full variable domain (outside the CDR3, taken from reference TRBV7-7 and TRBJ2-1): GAGVSQSPRYKVTKRGQDVTLRCDPISSHATLYWYQQALGQGPEFLTYFNYEAQPDKSGLPSDRFSAERPEGSISTLTIQRTEQRDSAMYRCASSPSLAGGRDEQFFGPGTRLTVL.

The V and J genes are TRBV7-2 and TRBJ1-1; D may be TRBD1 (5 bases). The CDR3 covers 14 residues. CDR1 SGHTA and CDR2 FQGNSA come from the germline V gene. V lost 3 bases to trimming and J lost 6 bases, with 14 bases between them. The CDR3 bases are TGTGCCAGCAGCTTGAGGGGCCGGTGGTCTGAAGCTTTCTTT. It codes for CASSLRGRWSEAFF.

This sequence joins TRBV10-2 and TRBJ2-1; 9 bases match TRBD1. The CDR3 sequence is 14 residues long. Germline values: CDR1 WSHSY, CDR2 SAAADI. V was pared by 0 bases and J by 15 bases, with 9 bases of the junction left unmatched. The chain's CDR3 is CASSESLPGQGPFF. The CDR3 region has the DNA TGCGCCAGCAGTGAGTCCTTACCGGGACAGGGACCGTTCTTC.

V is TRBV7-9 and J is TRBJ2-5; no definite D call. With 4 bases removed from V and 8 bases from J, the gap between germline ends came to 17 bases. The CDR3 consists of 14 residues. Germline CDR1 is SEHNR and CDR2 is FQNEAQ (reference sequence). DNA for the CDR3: TGTGCCAGCAGCTCCCCACAGTGGACGGGTACCCAGTACTTC. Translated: CASSSPQWTGTQYF.

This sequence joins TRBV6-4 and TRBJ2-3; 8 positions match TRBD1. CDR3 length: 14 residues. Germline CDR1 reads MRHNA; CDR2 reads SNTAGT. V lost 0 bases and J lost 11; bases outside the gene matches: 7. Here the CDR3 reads CASSDSQDRGEQYF. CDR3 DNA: TGTGCCAGCAGTGACTCTCAAGACAGGGGTGAGCAGTATTTT.

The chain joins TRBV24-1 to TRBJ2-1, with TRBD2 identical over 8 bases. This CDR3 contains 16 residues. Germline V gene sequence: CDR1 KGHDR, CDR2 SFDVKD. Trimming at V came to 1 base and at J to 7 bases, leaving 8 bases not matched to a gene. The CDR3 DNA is TGTGCCACCAGTGATTTTGGAGCGGGAGTGAGTAATGAGCAGTTCTTC. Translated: CATSDFGAGVSNEQFF.